Below are 21 T cell receptor beta chains sequenced from a single sample in a study of T-cell memory formation after mild COVID-19. One entry per CDR3 protein, called by TCRdb with MiXCR from the 5' RACE reads. The sample yields about 350,000 distinct CDR3 sequences, approximately 15% seen once. The specimen was PBMCs or a T cell subset sorted from them (not recorded which). These receptors came from a young man who had mild COVID-19 (a few samples of this study predate the infection). Cell type and time point are not known.

The chain has TRBV6-6 and TRBJ2-1, with 8 bases lining up with TRBD2. The CDR3 runs 14 residues. After removal of 2 bases from V and 8 bases from J, the junction contained 5 bases not matched to a gene. CDR1 and CDR2 from the germline V gene are MNHNY and SVGAGI (reference sequence). CDR3 nucleotide sequence: TGTGCCAGCAGTTACCCCAGCGGGGGAGATGAGCAGTTCTTC. Protein product: CASSYPSGGDEQFF.

This clonotype was counted many times. This chain links TRBV10-1 with TRBJ2-3; D not certain. The CDR3 has 9 amino acids. Per the germline V gene, CDR1 is WNHNN and CDR2 is SYGVQD (reference sequence). Trimming pared 6 bases from V and 9 bases from J, leaving 4 bases between. The CDR3 coding sequence is TGCGCCAGCAGGGTCACGCAGTATTTT. Translating it yields CASRVTQYF.

CDR3 sequence reads: CASSPIVDSGELFF. CDR3 nucleotides: TGCGCCAGCAGCCCGATCGTTGATTCCGGGGAGCTGTTTTTT. This sequence joins TRBV5-1 and TRBJ2-2; D ambiguous. The CDR3 runs 14 residues. Germline V gene lookup returns CDR1 SGHRS and CDR2 YFSETQ. V lost 4 bases and J 6 bases, leaving 13 bases between the germline ends.

This clonotype was found a few times. This rearrangement joins TRBV14 to TRBJ1-1; no clear D gene. From germline, CDR1 is SGHDN and CDR2 FVKESK. V lost 3 bases and J 2 bases, leaving 10 bases between the germline ends. CDR3 size: 14 residues. CDR3 in DNA: TGTGCCAGCAGCCAGTACCCCAGCAACACTGAAGCTTTCTTT. Protein sequence: CASSQYPSNTEAFF.

The V and J genes are TRBV18 and TRBJ1-1; D uncertain. V shed 1 base and J shed 7 bases, with 7 bases lying between them. This CDR3 contains 12 residues. Germline loops: CDR1 KGHSH, CDR2 LQKENI. CDR3 residues: CASSPQEDEAFF. DNA for the CDR3: TGTGCCAGCTCACCACAGGAGGATGAAGCTTTCTTT.

V is TRBV2 and J is TRBJ1-2; no clear D gene. This CDR3 is 13 amino acids long. Trimming took 5 bases from V and 0 from J, leaving 7 bases between them. Germline V gene data show CDR1 as SNHLY and CDR2 as FYNNEI. In nucleotides, the CDR3 is TGTGCCAGCAGTACCACAGCTAACTATGGCTACACCTTC. Translated, it gives CASSTTANYGYTF.

This chain connects TRBV5-1 to TRBJ1-1, with 8 positions matching TRBD1. Germline V gene sequence: CDR1 SGHRS, CDR2 YFSETQ. This CDR3 has 15 residues. J was trimmed by 1 base and V by 5 bases; bases with no gene match: 7. The CDR3 sequence is CASRTGALGNTEAFF. CDR3 coding DNA: TGCGCCAGCAGGACAGGGGCCCTTGGGAACACTGAAGCTTTCTTT. Full variable domain (rest looked up from reference TRBV5-1 and TRBJ1-1): KAGVTQTPRYLIKTRGQQVTLSCSPISGHRSVSWYQQTPGQGLQFLFEYFSETQRNKGNFPGRFSGRQFSNSRSEMNVSTLELGDSALYLCASRTGALGNTEAFFGQGTRLTVV.

This chain links TRBV28 with TRBJ2-7, with a weak D call TRBD2 (6 bases). The ends were cut back, 6 bases at V and 7 bases at J, with 16 bases in the middle. This CDR3 comprises 13 residues. Germline CDR1 reads MDHEN; CDR2 reads SYDVKM. The CDR3 sequence is CASSLGAGWEQYV. The CDR3 DNA is TGTGCCAGCAGCCTAGGGGCGGGGTGGGAGCAGTACGTC.

The chain has TRBV7-9 and TRBJ2-1; D perhaps matches TRBD2 (6 bases). This CDR3 comprises 16 residues. Germline CDR1 reads SEHNR; CDR2 reads FQNEAQ (reference sequence). The V end was cut by 0 bases, the J end by 0 bases, with 9 bases between. The CDR3 loop reads CASSLAGGVSYNEQFF. The CDR3 DNA follows: TGTGCCAGCAGCTTAGCCGGCGGGGTCTCCTACAATGAGCAGTTCTTC.

The chain links TRBV18 to TRBJ2-1; possible D gene TRBD1, 6 bases. Germline assignment: CDR1 KGHSH and CDR2 LQKENI. This CDR3 has 17 amino acids. V was pared by 3 bases and J by 6 bases, with 21 bases between. The CDR3 DNA sequence: TGTGCCAGCTCACCGGGAGACAGGCCTTATATTAGCAATGAGCAGTTCTTC. Translating it yields CASSPGDRPYISNEQFF. Full variable domain (outside the CDR3, taken from reference TRBV18 and TRBJ2-1): NAGVMQNPRHLVRRRGQEARLRCSPMKGHSHVYWYRQLPEEGLKFMVYLQKENIIDESGMPKERFSAEFPKEGPSILRIQQVVRGDSAAYFCASSPGDRPYISNEQFFGPGTRLTVL.

This clonotype has a count of ten or more. The rearrangement uses TRBV7-9 and TRBJ2-1, with a tentative D call TRBD2 (5 bases). Germline loops: CDR1 SEHNR, CDR2 FQNEAQ (reference sequence). The CDR3 consists of 16 residues. V was trimmed by 1 base and J by 3 bases, leaving 13 bases between them. This CDR3 is CASSLDGLVFYNEQFF. For the CDR3, the DNA is TGTGCCAGCAGCTTAGATGGACTGGTATTCTACAATGAGCAGTTCTTC.

V gene TRBV7-3 combines with J gene TRBJ2-1; possible D gene TRBD2, 6 bases. The germline gives CDR1 SGHTA, CDR2 FQGTGA. The CDR3 covers 15 residues. V was trimmed by 3 bases and J by 6 bases, leaving 15 bases between them. This CDR3 reads CASSFTAGFGNEQFF. CDR3 bases: TGTGCCAGCAGCTTTACGGCGGGGTTCGGCAATGAGCAGTTCTTC.

The J gene is TRBJ2-3, the V gene TRBV10-3; 7 bases are a match to TRBD1. J lost 3 bases, V lost 6 bases, and 9 bases had no gene match. Germline V gene lookup returns CDR1 ENHRY and CDR2 SYGVKD. CDR3 length: 15 amino acids. This CDR3 reads CAIRVQGTRTDTQYF. The CDR3 DNA follows: TGTGCCATCAGAGTACAGGGGACGAGGACAGATACGCAGTATTTT.

This clonotype has at least ten counts. The rearrangement uses TRBV5-1 and TRBJ2-7, with a weak D call TRBD1 (6 bases). From germline, CDR1 is SGHRS and CDR2 YFSETQ. CDR3 length equals 16 residues. The V end lost 0 bases, the J end lost 3 bases, and 16 bases lay between the germline ends. This CDR3 reads CASSLVSQGRGYEQYF. As DNA, the CDR3 is TGCGCCAGCAGCTTGGTTTCCCAGGGGCGAGGCTACGAGCAGTACTTC.

As concerns this clonotype: The CDR3 carries no conserved terminal phenylalanine or tryptophan, so it likely arises from a read error. The CDR3 DNA reads TGTGCCAGCAGCTTCGACAGGGACGGTCAGCCCCAGCATATT. This encodes CASSFDRDGQPQHI. V and J are TRBV11-2 and TRBJ1-5, with 7 bases fitting TRBD1. Germline CDR1 SGHAT, CDR2 FQNNGV. J was trimmed by 6 bases and V by 3 bases; bases with no gene match: 5. There are 14 residues in the CDR3.

The table lists this clonotype with a few counts. The V gene is TRBV7-9, the J gene TRBJ1-2; D uncertain. The germline V gene encodes CDR1 SEHNR and CDR2 FQNEAQ (reference sequence). The CDR3 runs to 12 residues. V was clipped by 5 bases and J by 13 bases, with 17 bases between them. The DNA for the CDR3 is TGTGCCAGCAGCCCAAACGGGCAGGCTTTCACCTTC. Protein product: CASSPNGQAFTF.

The chain employs TRBV27 and TRBJ2-2, with D uncertain. Per the germline V gene, CDR1 is MNHEY and CDR2 is SMNVEV (reference sequence). There are 16 residues in the CDR3. V lost 3 bases and J 2 bases, leaving 13 bases between the germline ends. The CDR3 region is CASSFLGPTNTGELFF. CDR3 sequence (DNA): TGTGCCAGCAGTTTCCTCGGGCCGACTAACACCGGGGAGCTGTTTTTT.

In this sample, this clonotype turned up a few times. CDR3 bases: TGTGCCAGCAAAGAGGGGGGAGACAATGAGCAGTTCTTC. Translating gives CASKEGGDNEQFF. The rearrangement links TRBV9 to TRBJ2-1, with D perhaps being TRBD1 or TRBD2 (6 bases each). Germline V CDR1 and CDR2: SGDLS, YYNGEE. This CDR3 has 13 residues. V lost 6 bases and J lost 5, with 12 bases in between.

The V and J genes are TRBV7-9 and TRBJ2-5, with TRBD1 matching 10 bases. This CDR3 region has 14 residues. Unmatched junction bases numbered 4, after V lost 6 bases and J lost 3 bases. Germline V gene data show CDR1 as SEHNR and CDR2 as FQNEAQ (reference sequence). In DNA form, the CDR3 reads TGTGCCAGCAGTTGGACAGGGGGTGAAGAGACCCAGTACTTC. As protein: CASSWTGGEETQYF.

This clonotype was counted a few times. This rearrangement joins TRBV20-1 to TRBJ2-7; 8 bases line up with TRBD1. From germline, CDR1 is DFQATT and CDR2 SNEGSKA (reference sequence). The CDR3 spans 13 residues. V shed 7 bases, J shed 6 bases, and the junction held 11 bases outside the gene matches. The CDR3 sequence: CSVPDRGRGEQYF. CDR3 sequence (DNA): TGCAGTGTCCCTGACAGGGGACGAGGCGAGCAGTACTTC.

The CDR3 protein is CASSYGASGANVLTF. The CDR3 DNA reads TGTGCCAGCAGTTACGGGGCCTCTGGGGCCAACGTCCTGACTTTC. V gene TRBV6-6 combines with J gene TRBJ2-6; tentatively, D is TRBD1 (5 bases). Germline CDR1 reads MNHNY; CDR2 reads SVGAGI (reference sequence). The CDR3 is 15 residues long. V gave up 2 bases and J gave up 0 bases, with 5 bases separating them.